This entry lists 9 T cell receptor beta chains sequenced from one sample in a study of T cell responses to AZD1222 COVID-19 vaccine. Repertoires were generated with immunoSEQ multiplex PCR, while TCRdb's copy carries only in-frame clones and drops some. Among over 120,000 clones listed, around 93% were seen once. The sequencing used peripheral blood, collected 28 days after the second AZD1222 dose. These receptors were collected from an adult who received the AZD1222 COVID-19 vaccine.

This clone was recorded once. CDR3 nucleotide sequence: TGCGCCAGCAGCATCCTTTCCCCCGGCACCGGGGAGCTGTTTTTT. Amino acid sequence: CASSILSPGTGELFF. The chain links TRBV5-1 to TRBJ2-2; D is unclear. V lost 4 bases and J lost 4, with 14 bases in between. This CDR3 contains 15 residues. The germline V gene encodes CDR1 SGHRS and CDR2 YFSETQ.

The CDR3 sequence is CASSLKGTPPYNEQFF. In DNA form, the CDR3 reads TGTGCCAGCAGCTTGAAGGGGACCCCGCCCTACAATGAGCAGTTCTTC. V is TRBV5-6 and J is TRBJ2-1; tentatively, D is TRBD1 or TRBD2 (5 bases each). Germline V gives CDR1 SGHDT, CDR2 YYEEEE. Trimming removed 1 base at V and 2 bases at J, with 13 bases between. CDR3 length equals 16 residues.

V usage is TRBV5-1 and J usage is TRBJ2-3; 9 bases are shared with TRBD2. CDR1 is SGHRS and CDR2 is YFSETQ in the germline V gene. The CDR3 extends over 18 amino acids. V trimming: 7 bases; J trimming: 3 bases; junction bases outside the gene matches: 18. This chain's CDR3 is CASPSFSGSMYRTDTQYF. CDR3 nucleotides: TGCGCCAGCCCCTCTTTTAGCGGGAGCATGTATCGGACAGATACGCAGTATTTT.

The rearrangement joins TRBV28 to TRBJ1-2, with D unclear. Germline values: CDR1 MDHEN, CDR2 SYDVKM. The CDR3 has 14 amino acids. The V end lost 3 bases, the J end lost 0 bases, and 8 bases lay between the germline ends. CDR3 sequence (DNA): TGTGCCAGCAGTTTGAAGCCTACTAACTATGGCTACACCTTC. Its translation is CASSLKPTNYGYTF.

The chain combines TRBV19 with TRBJ2-1; 11 nucleotides line up with TRBD1. V lost 7 bases and J lost 9; bases outside the gene matches: 8. Germline V lookup: CDR1 LNHDA, CDR2 SQIVND (reference sequence). CDR3 length: 14 residues. Written as DNA, the CDR3 is TGTGCCAGTAACCCAGGACAGGGGGCTTTTGAGCAGTTCTTC. Translated, it gives CASNPGQGAFEQFF. Full variable domain (rest looked up from reference TRBV19 and TRBJ2-1): DGGITQSPKYLFRKEGQNVTLSCEQNLNHDAMYWYRQDPGQGLRLIYYSQIVNDFQKGDIAEGYSVSREKKESFPLTVTSAQKNPTAFYLCASNPGQGAFEQFFGPGTRLTVL.

This sequence joins TRBV28 and TRBJ1-1; a possible D gene is TRBD1 (5 bases). Germline lookup yields CDR1 MDHEN and CDR2 SYDVKM. CDR3 length: 14 residues. The ends were cut back, 10 bases at V and 2 bases at J, with 17 bases in the middle. DNA for the CDR3: TGTGCCACCAAAAGGGGAGGCTTTAACACTGAAGCTTTCTTT. Translated, it gives CATKRGGFNTEAFF.

Regarding this clone: Relative to the germline gene, one junction end is altered; a read error may explain this. The same CDR3 arises from other DNA sequences in this sample as well. The chain recombines TRBV19 with TRBJ1-2, with 7 bases fitting TRBD1. Germline assignment: CDR1 LNHDA and CDR2 SQIVND (reference sequence). The CDR3 runs to 12 residues. Here the CDR3 DNA reads TGCGCCATCCCGACAGGGCCGGGAGGCTACACCTTC. Translated, it gives CAIPTGPGGYTF.

J is TRBJ1-3 and V is TRBV7-2; D not resolved. Trimming pared 1 base from V and 0 bases from J, leaving 16 bases between. The CDR3 runs 18 residues. Germline V gene lookup returns CDR1 SGHTA and CDR2 FQGNSA. CDR3 in DNA: TGTGCCAGCAGCTTAGTGGTAGGACTCAAGGACTCTGGAAACACCATATATTTT. Translated, it gives CASSLVVGLKDSGNTIYF.

The V call is TRBV4-1, the J call TRBJ1-4, with TRBD1 as a possible D gene (6 bases). The CDR3 totals 14 residues. CDR1 MGHRA and CDR2 YSYEKL come from the germline V gene. V shed 4 bases and J shed 1 base, with 7 bases lying between them. In nucleotides, the CDR3 is TGCGCCAGCAGCCTACAGGGAACTAATGAAAAACTGTTTTTT. Translation: CASSLQGTNEKLFF.